The clone carrying this T cell receptor beta chain was counted ten times or more. Its antigen is currently unknown. Among the patients, none had received any treatment before thyroid surgery. This specimen belongs to a study of metastatic and nonmetastatic thyroid tumors. About the research overall: A comparison of repertoires was made across blood and tumor or nodule tissue from malignant and benign thyroid patients.

In the original analysis: Clinicopathological groups differed in CDR3, with these differences serving to build a distant-metastasis classifier for papillary thyroid cancer. TCRdb re-called the PCR reads through MiXCR. It is TCRdb's table, rather than the study itself, that gives the V and J calls and clone size. The table lists roughly 45,000 clones, roughly 3.1% of them singletons. General observations from the study: Significantly higher TCR beta diversity was reportedly seen in malignant thyroid tumors than benign nodules, in blood and tumor.

The sequenced material came from blood. The source is a female donor with papillary thyroid cancer or a benign thyroid nodule (not recorded which). Some clones in this sample may be carry-over from other donors' samples.

CDR3 amino acids: CASSPLAAGGETQYF. DNA of the CDR3: TGTGCCAGCAGTCCCCTTGCGGCGGGAGGAGAGACCCAGTACTTC. The chain recombines TRBV28 with TRBJ2-5, with 8 bases that match TRBD2. Germline V gene lookup returns CDR1 MDHEN and CDR2 SYDVKM. The CDR3 contains 15 residues. With 5 bases clipped from V and 4 bases from J, the junction kept 9 bases outside the gene matches.